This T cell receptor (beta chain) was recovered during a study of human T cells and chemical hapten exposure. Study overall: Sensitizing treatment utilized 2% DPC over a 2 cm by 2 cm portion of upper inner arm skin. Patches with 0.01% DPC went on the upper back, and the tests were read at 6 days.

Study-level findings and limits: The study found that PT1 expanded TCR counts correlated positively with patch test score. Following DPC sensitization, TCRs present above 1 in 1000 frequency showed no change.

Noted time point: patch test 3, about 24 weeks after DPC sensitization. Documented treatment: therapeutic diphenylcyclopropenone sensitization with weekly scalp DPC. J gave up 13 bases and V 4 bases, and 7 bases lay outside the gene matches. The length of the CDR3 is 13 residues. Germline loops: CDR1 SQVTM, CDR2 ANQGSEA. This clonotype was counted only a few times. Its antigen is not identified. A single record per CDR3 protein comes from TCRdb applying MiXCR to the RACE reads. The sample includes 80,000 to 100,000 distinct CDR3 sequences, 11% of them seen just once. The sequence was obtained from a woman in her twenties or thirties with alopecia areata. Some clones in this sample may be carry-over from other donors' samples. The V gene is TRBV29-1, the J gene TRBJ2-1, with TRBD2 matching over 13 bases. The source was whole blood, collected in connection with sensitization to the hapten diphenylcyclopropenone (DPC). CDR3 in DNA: TGCAGCGTTGGGTGGACTAGCGGGAGTTACCAGTTCTTC. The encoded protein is CSVGWTSGSYQFF.